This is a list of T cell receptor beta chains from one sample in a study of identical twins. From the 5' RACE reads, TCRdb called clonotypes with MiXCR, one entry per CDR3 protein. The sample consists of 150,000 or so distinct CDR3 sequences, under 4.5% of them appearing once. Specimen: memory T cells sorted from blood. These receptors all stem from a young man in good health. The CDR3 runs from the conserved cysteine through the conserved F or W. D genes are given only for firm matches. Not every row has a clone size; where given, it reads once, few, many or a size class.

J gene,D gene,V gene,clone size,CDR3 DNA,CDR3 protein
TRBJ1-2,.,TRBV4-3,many,TGCGCCAGCAGCCAAGATCTTAGGGCGGCTAACTATGGCTACACCTTC,CASSQDLRAANYGYTF
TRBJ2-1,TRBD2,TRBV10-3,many,TGTGCCATCAGAACCATAAGCGGGAGGGCGGGCAATGAGCAGTTCTTC,CAIRTISGRAGNEQFF
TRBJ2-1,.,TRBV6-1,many,TGTGCCAGCAGTGAAGGTCAAGCGATCAGATACCCCAATGAGCAGTTCTTC,CASSEGQAIRYPNEQFF
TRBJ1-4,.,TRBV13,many,TGTGCCAGCAGCTTAAGGAGGTTAGGGAATGAAAAACTGTTTTTT,CASSLRRLGNEKLFF
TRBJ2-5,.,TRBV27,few,TGTGCCAGCACAATGTTTAGCGCGTACCAAGAGACCCAGTACTTC,CASTMFSAYQETQYF
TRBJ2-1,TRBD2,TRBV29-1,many,TGCAGCGTTCGACTAGCACGAAGTGAGCAGTTCTTC,CSVRLARSEQFF
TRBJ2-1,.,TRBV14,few,TGTGCCAGCAGCCAAGAATGGGCCCGGTCCTACAATGAGCAGTTCTTC,CASSQEWARSYNEQFF
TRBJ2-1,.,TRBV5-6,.,TGTGCCAGCAGCTTTGGAGGGGCGAATGAGCAGTTCTTC,CASSFGGANEQFF
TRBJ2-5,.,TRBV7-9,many,TGTGCCAGCAGCTATAAAGAGACCCAGTACTTC,CASSYKETQYF
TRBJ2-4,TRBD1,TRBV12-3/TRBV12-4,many,TGTGCCAGCAGTTGGGCAGGGGGCTCGAACATTCAGTACTTC,CASSWAGGSNIQYF
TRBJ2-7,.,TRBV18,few,TGTGCCAGCTCACCTGGGACTGGTTTCGAGCAGTACTTC,CASSPGTGFEQYF
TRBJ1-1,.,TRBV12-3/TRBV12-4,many,TGTGCCAGCAGTAGGACCCCCTGGAACACTGAAGCTTTCTTT,CASSRTPWNTEAFF
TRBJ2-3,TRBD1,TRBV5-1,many,TGCGCCAGCAGCCAGGACAGGGTACCAGATACGCAGTATTTT,CASSQDRVPDTQYF
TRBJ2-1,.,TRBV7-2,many,TGTGCCAGCAGCTTAGACCCCGGAGACTACAATGAGCAGTTCTTC,CASSLDPGDYNEQFF
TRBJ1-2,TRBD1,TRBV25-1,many,TGTGCCAGCAGTGAATCGGGACAGTATGGCTACACCTTC,CASSESGQYGYTF
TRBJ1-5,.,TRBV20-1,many,TGCAGTGCTAGAGATGGGCCGGAGGGGAATCAGCCCCAGCATTTT,CSARDGPEGNQPQHF
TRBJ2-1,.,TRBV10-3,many,TGTGCCATCGGGGGGCAGGAGCAACCCGGCGGGCAGTTCTTC,CAIGGQEQPGGQFF
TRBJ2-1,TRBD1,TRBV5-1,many,TGCGCCAGCAGCCCTGGACAGGGGAGGTACAATGAGCAGTTCTTC,CASSPGQGRYNEQFF
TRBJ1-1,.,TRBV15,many,TGTGCCACCAGCAGTAGGTCGAACACTGAAGCTTTCTTT,CATSSRSNTEAFF